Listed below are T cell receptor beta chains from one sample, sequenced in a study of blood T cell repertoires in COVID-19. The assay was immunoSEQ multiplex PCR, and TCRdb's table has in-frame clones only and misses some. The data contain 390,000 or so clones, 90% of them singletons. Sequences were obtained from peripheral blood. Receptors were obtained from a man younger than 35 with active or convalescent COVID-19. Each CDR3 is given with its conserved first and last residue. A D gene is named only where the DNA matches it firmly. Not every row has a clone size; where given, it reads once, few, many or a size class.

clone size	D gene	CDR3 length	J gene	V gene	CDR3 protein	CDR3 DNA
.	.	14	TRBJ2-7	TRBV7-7	CASSPLGQGHEQYF	TGTGCTAGCAGCCCCCTGGGGCAGGGCCACGAGCAGTACTTC
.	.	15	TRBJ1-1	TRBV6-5	CAKWTRDSLNTEAFF	TGTGCCAAATGGACCCGAGACAGCCTCAACACTGAAGCTTTCTTT
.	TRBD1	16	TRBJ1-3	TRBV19	CASFGPGDRDGNTIYF	TGTGCCAGTTTCGGTCCCGGCGACAGGGATGGAAACACCATATATTTT
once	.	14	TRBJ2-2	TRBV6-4	CASSDRANTGELFF	TGTGCCAGCAGTGACAGAGCAAACACCGGGGAGCTGTTTTTT
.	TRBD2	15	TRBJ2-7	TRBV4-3	CASSPTSGSRHEQYF	TGCGCCAGCAGCCCAACTAGCGGGAGTCGCCACGAGCAGTACTTC
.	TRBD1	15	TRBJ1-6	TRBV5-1	CASRTQGQGYSPLHF	TGCGCCAGCAGAACCCAGGGACAGGGATATTCACCCCTCCACTTT
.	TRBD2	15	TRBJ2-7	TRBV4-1	CASSQGGGTNGEQYF	TGCGCCAGCAGCCAAGGGGGCGGGACTAACGGCGAGCAGTACTTC
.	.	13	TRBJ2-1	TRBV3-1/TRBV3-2	CASSSRQVNEQFF	TGTGCCAGCAGCTCCCGACAGGTCAATGAGCAGTTCTTC
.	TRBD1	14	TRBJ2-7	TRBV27	CASSLSNRGNEQYF	TGTGCCAGCAGTTTATCGAACAGGGGCAACGAGCAGTACTTC
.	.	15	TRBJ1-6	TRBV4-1	CASSQLEIGNSPLHF	TGCGCCAGCAGCCAACTAGAAATTGGGAATTCACCCCTCCACTTT
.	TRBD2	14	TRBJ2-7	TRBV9	CASSRGRNAVEQYF	TGTGCCAGCAGCCGCGGGAGGAATGCGGTCGAGCAGTACTTC
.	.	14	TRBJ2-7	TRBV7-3	CASSLRPGAYEQYF	TGTGCCAGCAGCTTAAGGCCAGGGGCCTACGAGCAGTACTTC
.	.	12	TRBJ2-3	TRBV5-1	CASSLAGDTQYF	TGCGCCAGCAGCTTGGCAGGGGATACGCAGTATTTT
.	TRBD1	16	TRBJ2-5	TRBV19	CASRTTDRGPWETQYF	TGTGCCAGTAGGACAACGGACAGGGGGCCGTGGGAGACCCAGTACTTC
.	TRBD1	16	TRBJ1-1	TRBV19	CASSSGTQGANTEAFF	TGTGCCAGTAGCTCCGGGACCCAGGGGGCGAACACTGAAGCTTTCTTT
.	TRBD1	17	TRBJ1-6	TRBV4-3	CASSQDFGTGLNSPLHF	TGCGCCAGCAGCCAAGATTTCGGGACAGGGCTGAATTCACCCCTCCACTTT
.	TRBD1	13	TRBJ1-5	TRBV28	CASSPDRVQPQHF	TGTGCCAGCAGCCCAGACAGGGTTCAGCCCCAGCATTTT
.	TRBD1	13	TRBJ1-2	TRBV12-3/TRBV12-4	CASSVGQDYGYTF	TGTGCCAGCAGCGTCGGACAGGACTATGGCTACACCTTC
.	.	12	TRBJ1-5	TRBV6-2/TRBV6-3	CASSYRWSPQHF	TGTGCCAGCAGTTACCGTTGGAGTCCCCAGCATTTT
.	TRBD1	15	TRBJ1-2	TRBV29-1	CSVGPSGTGAYGYTF	TGCAGCGTAGGACCCTCCGGGACAGGAGCCTATGGCTACACCTTC
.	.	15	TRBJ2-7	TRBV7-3	CASSLAGGASYEQYF	TGTGCCAGCAGCCTAGCTGGGGGCGCCTCCTACGAGCAGTACTTC
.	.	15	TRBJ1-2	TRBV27	CASSFAPGANYGYTF	TGTGCCAGCAGTTTTGCCCCAGGGGCTAACTATGGCTACACCTTC
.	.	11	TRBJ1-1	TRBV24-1	CATSDQDEAFF	TGTGCCACCAGTGATCAGGATGAAGCTTTCTTT
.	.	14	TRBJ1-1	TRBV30	CAWSVQQGYTEAFF	TGTGCCTGGAGTGTACAGCAGGGGTACACTGAAGCTTTCTTT
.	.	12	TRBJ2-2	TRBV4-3	CASSLPGGELFF	TGCGCCAGCAGCCTCCCGGGCGGGGAGCTGTTTTTT
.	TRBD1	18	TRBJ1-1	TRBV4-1	CASSQSGTGNSLNTEAFF	TGCGCCAGCAGCCAATCCGGGACAGGGAATTCATTGAACACTGAAGCTTTCTTT
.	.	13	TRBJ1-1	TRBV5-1	CASSLGQYTEAFF	TGCGCCAGCAGCTTGGGACAGTACACTGAAGCTTTCTTT
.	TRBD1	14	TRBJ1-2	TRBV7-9	CASSLAGQGIDYTF	TGTGCCAGCAGCTTAGCTGGACAGGGAATTGACTACACCTTC
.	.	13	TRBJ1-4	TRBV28	CASSRTAGEKLFF	TGTGCCAGCAGCCGAACAGCAGGTGAAAAACTGTTTTTT
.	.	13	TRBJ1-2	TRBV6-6	CASSLGGDYGYTF	TGTGCCAGCAGTTTAGGCGGGGACTATGGCTACACCTTC
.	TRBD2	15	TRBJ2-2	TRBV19	CASTLSGGVTGELFF	TGTGCCAGTACCCTAAGCGGGGGGGTCACCGGGGAGCTGTTTTTT
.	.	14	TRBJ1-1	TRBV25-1	CASSEWAQGAEAFF	TGTGCCAGCAGTGAATGGGCCCAAGGGGCTGAAGCTTTCTTT
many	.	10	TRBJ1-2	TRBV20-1	CSAIGDGYTF	TGCAGTGCCATCGGGGATGGCTACACCTTC
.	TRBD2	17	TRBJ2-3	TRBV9	CASSVGLAGGLTDTQYF	TGTGCCAGCAGCGTCGGCTTAGCGGGAGGGCTCACAGATACGCAGTATTTT
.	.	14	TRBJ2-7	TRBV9	CASSPRGQTHEQYF	TGTGCCAGCAGCCCCCGGGGACAAACCCACGAGCAGTACTTC
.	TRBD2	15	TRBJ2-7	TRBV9	CASSADVGGNYEQYF	TGTGCCAGCAGCGCCGACGTGGGGGGGAACTACGAGCAGTACTTC
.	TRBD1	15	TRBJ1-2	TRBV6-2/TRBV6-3	CASSYTGVVLEGYTF	TGTGCCAGCAGTTACACAGGGGTGGTTCTTGAAGGCTACACCTTC
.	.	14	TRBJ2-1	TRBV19	CASSFGQSNNEQFF	TGTGCCAGTAGTTTCGGACAGTCCAACAATGAGCAGTTCTTC
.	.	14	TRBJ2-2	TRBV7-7	CASSLEISTGELFF	TGTGCTAGCAGCTTAGAAATCTCCACCGGGGAGCTGTTTTTT
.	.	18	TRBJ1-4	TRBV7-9	CASSLVRLREGTNEKLFF	TGTGCCAGCAGCTTAGTCCGACTCAGGGAAGGAACTAATGAAAAACTGTTTTTT
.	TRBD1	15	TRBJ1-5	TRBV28	CASSRRTGMDQPQHF	TGTGCCAGCAGCCGGAGGACAGGGATGGACCAGCCCCAGCATTTT
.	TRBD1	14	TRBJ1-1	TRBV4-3	CASSNATGDTEAFF	TGCGCCAGCAGCAATGCGACAGGGGACACTGAAGCTTTCTTT
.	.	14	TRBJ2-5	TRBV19	CASSLRLSSETQYF	TGTGCCAGTAGTCTCCGACTTTCCTCAGAGACCCAGTACTTC
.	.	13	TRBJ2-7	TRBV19	CASSTPEEAEQYF	TGTGCCAGTAGTACCCCCGAGGAGGCCGAGCAGTACTTC
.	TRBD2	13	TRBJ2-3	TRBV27	CASSFGGGDTQYF	TGTGCCAGCAGTTTTGGCGGGGGGGATACGCAGTATTTT
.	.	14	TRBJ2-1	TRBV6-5	CASSYRTDYNEQFF	TGTGCCAGCAGTTATAGGACAGATTACAATGAGCAGTTCTTC
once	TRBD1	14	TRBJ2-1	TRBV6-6	CASRRQGSRDEQFF	TGTGCCAGCAGGAGACAGGGATCAAGGGATGAGCAGTTCTTC
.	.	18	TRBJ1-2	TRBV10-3	CAISEGRDNLFLTYGYTF	TGTGCCATCAGTGAGGGCCGGGACAATCTTTTTCTAACCTATGGCTACACCTTC
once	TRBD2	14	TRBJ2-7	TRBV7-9	CASSRGRGVDEQYF	TGTGCCAGCAGCCGCGGGAGAGGGGTCGACGAGCAGTACTTC
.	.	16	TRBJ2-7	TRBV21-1	CASSKYSQGNSYEQYF	TGTGCCAGCAGCAAGTATAGCCAGGGAAATTCCTACGAGCAGTACTTC
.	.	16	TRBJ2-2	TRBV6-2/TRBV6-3	CASSPFDREVTGELFF	TGTGCCAGCAGTCCATTTGACAGGGAGGTCACCGGGGAGCTGTTTTTT
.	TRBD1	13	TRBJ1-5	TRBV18	CASSPGTVQPQHF	TGTGCCAGCTCACCCGGGACAGTTCAGCCCCAGCATTTT
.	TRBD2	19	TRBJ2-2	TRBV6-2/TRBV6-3	CASSYSRLAGGLNTGELFF	TGTGCCAGCAGTTACTCGCGTCTAGCGGGGGGCCTAAACACCGGGGAGCTGTTTTTT
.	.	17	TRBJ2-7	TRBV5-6	CASRVKRPAGPRGEQYF	TGTGCCAGCAGGGTGAAGCGACCGGCCGGGCCAAGGGGCGAGCAGTACTTC